A selection of T cell receptor beta chains follows, all from one sample in a study of T cell responses to AZD1222 COVID-19 vaccine. Libraries were prepared by immunoSEQ multiplex PCR; TCRdb keeps only in-frame clonotypes and omits some of them. The sample contains about 140,000 clones, about nine tenths of which appear only once. The sequences come from peripheral blood, collected on day 0 of AZD1222 vaccination. The receptors originated from an adult in good health. The CDR3 runs from the conserved cysteine through the conserved F or W. The D gene is left open where the match is weak. Only some rows state a clone size, as once, few, many or a class for expanded clones.

d_call	j_call	clone_size	v_call	cdr3_aa	cdr3_nt
.	TRBJ1-1	.	TRBV29-1	CSARRDSDTEAFF	TGCAGCGCAAGAAGGGACTCGGACACTGAAGCTTTCTTT
.	TRBJ1-5	.	TRBV12-5	CASGLAQGSNQPQHF	TGTGCTAGTGGTTTGGCACAGGGAAGCAATCAGCCCCAGCATTTT
.	TRBJ1-5	.	TRBV7-9	CASSSTGVHQPQHF	TGTGCCAGCAGCTCTACCGGGGTTCATCAGCCCCAGCATTTT
.	TRBJ2-2	.	TRBV7-2	CASSLGGRVLGAGELFF	TGTGCCAGCAGCTTAGGCGGCAGGGTGCTGGGTGCCGGGGAGCTGTTTTTT
TRBD1	TRBJ1-2	.	TRBV9	CASSLRDSFPNYGYTF	TGTGCCAGCAGCCTCCGGGACAGTTTTCCTAACTATGGCTACACCTTC
.	TRBJ1-2	.	TRBV29-1	CSVEDLNSSGYGYTF	TGCAGCGTTGAAGATCTAAATTCCAGTGGCTATGGCTACACCTTC
TRBD2	TRBJ2-2	.	TRBV29-1	CSVKRELTTGELFF	TGCAGCGTTAAGCGGGAGTTGACCACCGGGGAGCTGTTTTTT
TRBD1	TRBJ2-3	once	TRBV6-4	CASSDRDRGGDTQYF	TGTGCCAGCAGTGACCGGGACAGAGGGGGAGATACGCAGTATTTT
TRBD2	TRBJ2-1	.	TRBV6-6	CASSYVVAGQDEQFF	TGTGCCAGCAGTTACGTGGTAGCGGGACAAGATGAGCAGTTCTTC
TRBD1	TRBJ1-1	once	TRBV19	CASRARGGGTTEAFF	TGTGCCAGTAGAGCTAGGGGAGGGGGCACCACTGAAGCTTTCTTT
.	TRBJ1-1	.	TRBV7-2	CASSIQGRTEAFF	TGTGCCAGCAGCATCCAGGGGAGGACTGAAGCTTTCTTT
.	TRBJ1-1	.	TRBV19	CASTGPSGALNTEAFF	TGTGCCAGTACGGGACCGAGCGGGGCCTTGAACACTGAAGCTTTCTTT
.	TRBJ1-6	few	TRBV19	CASRLQGSNSPLHF	TGTGCCAGTAGACTTCAGGGATCTAATTCACCCCTCCACTTT
.	TRBJ2-2	.	TRBV29-1	CSVGGARTTGELFF	TGCAGCGTTGGGGGCGCGCGTACCACCGGGGAGCTGTTTTTT
.	TRBJ1-3	.	TRBV30	CAWSGVLGGNTIYF	TGTGCCTGGAGTGGGGTTTTAGGGGGAAACACCATATATTTT
TRBD2	TRBJ2-7	.	TRBV18	CASSPSGGGTYEQYF	TGTGCCAGCTCACCAAGCGGGGGTGGAACCTACGAGCAGTACTTC
TRBD2	TRBJ2-3	.	TRBV11-3	CASSARGGEGTDTQYF	TGTGCCAGCAGCGCTCGTGGGGGGGAGGGCACAGATACGCAGTATTTT
TRBD1	TRBJ1-2	.	TRBV20-1	CSASIGTANYGYTF	TGCAGTGCTAGTATCGGGACAGCTAACTATGGCTACACCTTC
.	TRBJ1-4	few	TRBV18	CASSPSLGTDEKLFF	TGTGCCAGCTCACCATCCCTAGGCACGGATGAAAAACTGTTTTTT
.	TRBJ1-1	.	TRBV11-2	CASSSRGGEAEAFF	TGTGCCAGCAGCTCTCGCGGGGGTGAGGCTGAAGCTTTCTTT
TRBD1	TRBJ2-7	.	TRBV7-3	CASSLQGTGSYEQYF	TGTGCCAGCAGCCTCCAGGGGACAGGGTCCTACGAGCAGTACTTC
.	TRBJ2-2	.	TRBV5-5	CASSSRWATGELFF	TGTGCCAGCAGCTCGAGGTGGGCCACCGGGGAGCTGTTTTTT
.	TRBJ2-7	.	TRBV29-1	CSVAGGNFYEQYF	TGCAGCGTTGCGGGCGGTAACTTCTACGAGCAGTACTTC
.	TRBJ1-5	.	TRBV19	CASSIGVNQPQHF	TGTGCCAGTAGTATAGGTGTTAATCAGCCCCAGCATTTT
.	TRBJ2-7	.	TRBV23-1	CAKLGGTRYEQYF	TGCGCCAAATTAGGAGGGACAAGATACGAGCAGTACTTC
.	TRBJ1-5	.	TRBV20-1	CSASVASDQPQHF	TGCAGTGCTAGTGTTGCCAGTGATCAGCCCCAGCATTTT
TRBD2	TRBJ2-1	.	TRBV2	CASSVVRHGRASYNEQFF	TGTGCCAGCAGTGTAGTTCGTCACGGGAGGGCCTCCTACAATGAGCAGTTCTTC
TRBD1	TRBJ1-5	.	TRBV19	CASSDRDRGQPQHF	TGTGCCAGTAGTGACAGGGATCGGGGTCAGCCCCAGCATTTT
.	TRBJ2-7	.	TRBV9	CASSPQGYSYEQYF	TGTGCCAGCAGCCCCCAGGGCTATTCCTACGAGCAGTACTTC
.	TRBJ1-2	.	TRBV30	CAWIGAAIDGYTF	TGTGCCTGGATAGGGGCCGCCATTGATGGCTACACCTTC
.	TRBJ1-3	once	TRBV30	CAWTEGNTIYF	TGTGCCTGGACCGAAGGGAACACCATATATTTT
.	TRBJ2-7	.	TRBV18	CASSPITGTLYEQYF	TGTGCCAGCTCACCTATTACCGGGACCCTCTACGAGCAGTACTTC
TRBD1	TRBJ1-4	.	TRBV10-3	CAISEEGQGNEKLFF	TGTGCCATCAGTGAGGAGGGACAGGGGAATGAAAAACTGTTTTTT
TRBD1	TRBJ2-1	.	TRBV5-1	CASSSSGTGVSNEQFF	TGCGCCAGCAGCTCGTCCGGGACAGGAGTGTCTAATGAGCAGTTCTTC
TRBD2	TRBJ2-2	.	TRBV7-2	CASSLETSGHPLQELFF	TGTGCCAGCAGCTTAGAGACTAGCGGGCACCCACTTCAGGAGCTGTTTTTT
TRBD2	TRBJ2-7	once	TRBV27	CASSLGTTGVGVYEQYF	TGTGCCAGCAGCCTCGGGACTACTGGTGTAGGCGTCTACGAGCAGTACTTC
.	TRBJ1-1	.	TRBV2	CASREIEDEAFF	TGTGCCAGCAGGGAGATAGAAGATGAAGCTTTCTTT
.	TRBJ1-1	.	TRBV7-2	CASSFAGLDTEAFF	TGTGCCAGCAGCTTTGCAGGGTTGGATACTGAAGCTTTCTTT
.	TRBJ2-5	.	TRBV6-5	CASTFIIQEAQYF	TGTGCCAGCACTTTCATAATACAAGAGGCCCAGTACTTC
TRBD2	TRBJ2-1	.	TRBV2	CASSGRRGSYNEQFF	TGTGCCAGCAGTGGTAGGCGGGGGTCCTACAATGAGCAGTTCTTC
TRBD2	TRBJ2-1	.	TRBV7-3	CASSSSGTSGRASGEQFF	TGTGCCAGCAGCTCATCCGGGACTAGCGGGAGGGCCTCTGGTGAGCAGTTCTTC
.	TRBJ1-5	.	TRBV27	CASRGDTGLQYSNQPQHF	TGTGCCAGCAGGGGTGACACGGGACTTCAATATAGCAATCAGCCCCAGCATTTT
.	TRBJ1-2	few	TRBV18	CASSPSGRENGYTF	TGTGCCAGCTCACCATCAGGACGGGAAAATGGCTACACCTTC
.	TRBJ2-7	once	TRBV27	CASHPAGLSYEQYF	TGTGCCAGCCACCCTGCCGGGCTCTCCTACGAGCAGTACTTC
.	TRBJ1-2	.	TRBV5-1	CASSLGGRDNYGYTF	TGCGCCAGCAGCTTGGGCGGGAGGGATAACTATGGCTACACCTTC
TRBD2	TRBJ2-7	.	TRBV6-6	CASSYPLAGTYEQYF	TGTGCCAGCAGTTACCCCCTAGCGGGGACCTACGAGCAGTACTTC
.	TRBJ2-1	.	TRBV29-1	CSVEDRDYNEQFF	TGCAGCGTTGAAGATCGGGACTACAATGAGCAGTTCTTC
TRBD1	TRBJ2-1	.	TRBV7-3	CASSLAGTGSYNEQFF	TGTGCCAGCAGCTTGGCGGGGACAGGCTCCTACAATGAGCAGTTCTTC
.	TRBJ2-3	.	TRBV5-6	CASSPIELTDTQYF	TGTGCCAGCAGCCCTATAGAACTCACAGATACGCAGTATTTT
.	TRBJ2-7	.	TRBV10-3	CAISDWVSGSYEQYF	TGTGCCATCAGTGATTGGGTTAGCGGCTCCTACGAGCAGTACTTC
.	TRBJ2-5	.	TRBV9	CASSSSPIETQYF	TGTGCCAGCAGCTCTTCCCCCATAGAGACCCAGTACTTC